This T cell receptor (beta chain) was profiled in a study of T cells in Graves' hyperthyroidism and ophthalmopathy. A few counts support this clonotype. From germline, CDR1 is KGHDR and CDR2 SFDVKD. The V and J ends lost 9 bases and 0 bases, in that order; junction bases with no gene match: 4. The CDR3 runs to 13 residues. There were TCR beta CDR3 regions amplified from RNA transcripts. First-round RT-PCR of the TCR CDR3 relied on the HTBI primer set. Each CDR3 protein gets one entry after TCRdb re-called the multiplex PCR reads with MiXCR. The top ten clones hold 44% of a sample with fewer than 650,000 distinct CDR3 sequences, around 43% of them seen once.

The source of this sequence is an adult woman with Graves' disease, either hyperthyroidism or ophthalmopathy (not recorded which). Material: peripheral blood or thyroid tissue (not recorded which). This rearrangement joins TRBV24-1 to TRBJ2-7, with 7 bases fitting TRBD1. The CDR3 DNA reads TGTGCCACCCAGGGACAGCACTCCTACGAGCAGTACTTC. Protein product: CATQGQHSYEQYF.